These 14 T cell receptor beta chains were all obtained from the same sample, sequenced in a study of cytomegalovirus exposure and HLA in healthy donors. Libraries were prepared by immunoSEQ multiplex PCR; TCRdb keeps only in-frame clonotypes and omits some of them. The table lists 160,000 or so clones, 86% of them singletons. The sample comprised PBMCs. The receptor set was obtained from a man in his late teens or twenties in good health and CMV-seropositive.

Comments on this clone: Different DNA sequences within this sample yield the same CDR3. CDR3 residues: CASSLGGGSSYEQYF. In DNA form, the CDR3 reads TGTGCCAGCAGCTTGGGCGGAGGAAGCTCCTACGAGCAGTACTTC. The J gene is TRBJ2-7, the V gene TRBV7-6; possibly TRBD2 for D (5 bases). The CDR3 has 15 residues. In germline, CDR1 is SGHVS, CDR2 FNYEAQ. The ends were cut back, 3 bases at V and 0 bases at J, with 12 bases in the middle.

This rearrangement joins TRBV4-3 to TRBJ1-2; D is undetermined. CDR1 and CDR2 from the germline V gene are LGHNA and YSLEER. The CDR3 has 16 amino acids. V lost 3 bases and J lost 4, with 18 bases in between. The DNA of the CDR3 is TGCGCCAGCAGCCAGGAAATAAGAGAGGTTATCTATGGCTACACCTTC. Translating gives CASSQEIREVIYGYTF.

This chain connects TRBV28 to TRBJ2-2, with TRBD1 identical over 9 bases. V lost 7 bases, J lost 0 bases, and 9 bases stayed unmatched. CDR1 and CDR2 from the germline V gene are MDHEN and SYDVKM. There are 17 residues in the CDR3. In DNA, the CDR3 is TGTGCCAGCACCCGGGACAGGGATATGGCGAACACCGGGGAGCTGTTTTTT. It encodes CASTRDRDMANTGELFF.

V usage is TRBV5-1 and J usage is TRBJ2-3; D perhaps matches TRBD2 (5 bases). The germline V and J ends were trimmed by 0 bases and 4 bases, with 9 bases remaining between them. The CDR3 is 14 amino acids. Germline CDR1 is SGHRS and CDR2 is YFSETQ. The CDR3 DNA follows: TGCGCCAGCAGCTTGGCGCTAGCAGCAGATACGCAGTATTTT. Translation gives CASSLALAADTQYF.

In its sample, this clone was seen once. The chain joins TRBV28 to TRBJ2-3; 10 nucleotides align to TRBD2. The CDR3 length is 16 residues. Looked up from germline, CDR1 is MDHEN and CDR2 is SYDVKM. V shed 4 bases, J shed 1 base, and the junction held 5 bases outside the gene matches. The CDR3 here is CASSSSGSGGTDTQYF. CDR3 in DNA: TGTGCCAGCAGTTCTAGCGGGAGCGGAGGCACAGATACGCAGTATTTT.

The chain couples TRBV7-3 to TRBJ2-2; possible D gene TRBD1, 6 bases. Trimming removed 5 bases at V and 6 bases at J, with 19 bases between. The CDR3 loop spans 16 amino acids. Germline assignment: CDR1 SGHTA and CDR2 FQGTGA. In nucleotides, the CDR3 is TGTGCCAGCAGCGCCTTACAGGGTCCTTTATCCGGGGAGCTGTTTTTT. This codes for CASSALQGPLSGELFF.

The chain couples TRBV18 to TRBJ2-7, with 7 bases identical to TRBD1. The germline V gene encodes CDR1 KGHSH and CDR2 LQKENI. The CDR3 has 15 amino acids. V was clipped by 3 bases and J by 4 bases; unmatched bases: 9. The CDR3 nucleotides read TGTGCCAGCTCACCCTGGCAGGGGGTAGCTTACGAGCAGTACTTC. This codes for CASSPWQGVAYEQYF.

In this sample, this clone turned up a few times. V usage is TRBV2 and J usage is TRBJ2-2; tentative D call: TRBD2 (7 bases). The CDR3 covers 15 residues. In germline, CDR1 is SNHLY, CDR2 FYNNEI. Trimming removed 2 bases at V and 4 bases at J, with 11 bases between. The CDR3 DNA reads TGTGCCAGCAGTGAAATGCGGGGGCTCACCGGGGAGCTGTTTTTT. This gives the protein CASSEMRGLTGELFF.

The gene calls are TRBV9 and TRBJ2-5; D call uncertain. The CDR3 runs 13 residues. Looked up from germline, CDR1 is SGDLS and CDR2 is YYNGEE. Trimming removed 5 bases at V and 3 bases at J, with 11 bases between. The DNA for the CDR3 is TGTGCCAGCAGGGGCTTGTTCGAAGAGACCCAGTACTTC. Its protein product is CASRGLFEETQYF.

On this clone: Within the sample, other DNA sequences also encode this same CDR3. V and J are TRBV5-1 and TRBJ1-1, with a tentative D call TRBD1 (5 bases). The CDR3 extends over 13 amino acids. The V end was cut by 2 bases, the J end by 1 base, with 6 bases between. Germline-derived CDR1 and CDR2 are SGHRS and YFSETQ. The CDR3 DNA is TGCGCCAGCAGCTTAGACAGGAACACTGAAGCTTTCTTT. Protein product: CASSLDRNTEAFF.

The rearrangement links TRBV4-1 to TRBJ1-2; D remains unclear. The CDR3 runs to 15 residues. Trimming left V 0 bases short and J 4 bases short, with 12 bases between. CDR1 is MGHRA, CDR2 YSYEKL, per germline. This CDR3 is CASSQEGRPIYGYTF. The CDR3 nucleotides are TGCGCCAGCAGCCAAGAGGGCAGACCCATCTATGGCTACACCTTC.

The chain recombines TRBV28 with TRBJ2-7; possibly TRBD1 for D (5 bases). The CDR3 runs to 13 residues. Deletions cut 11 bases from V and 6 bases from J, with 20 bases between. CDR1 and CDR2 (germline): MDHEN, SYDVKM. CDR3 nucleotides: TGTGCCGGCCAAGGGGCTCCCCCCTCCGAGCAGTACTTC. Amino acids: CAGQGAPPSEQYF.

DNA of the CDR3: TGTGCCAGCAGCTTAAACAGGGCCGGGGGCTACACCTTC. It specifies CASSLNRAGGYTF. This chain links TRBV7-9 with TRBJ1-2; maybe TRBD1 (6 bases). The CDR3 sequence is 13 residues long. Trimming removed 2 bases at V and 8 bases at J, with 12 bases between. The germline gives CDR1 SEHNR, CDR2 FQNEAQ (reference sequence).

The rearrangement links TRBV5-1 to TRBJ1-1; possibly TRBD1 for D (6 bases). Germline assignment: CDR1 SGHRS and CDR2 YFSETQ. The V end lost 5 bases, the J end lost 7 bases, and 21 bases lay between the germline ends. The CDR3 totals 15 residues. The CDR3 protein is CASSFTQGSVHEAFF. For the CDR3, the DNA is TGCGCCAGCAGTTTCACACAGGGTAGCGTACATGAAGCTTTCTTT. Using reference TRBV5-1 and TRBJ1-1 for the parts outside the CDR3, the full variable domain is KAGVTQTPRYLIKTRGQQVTLSCSPISGHRSVSWYQQTPGQGLQFLFEYFSETQRNKGNFPGRFSGRQFSNSRSEMNVSTLELGDSALYLCASSFTQGSVHEAFFGQGTRLTVV.